This T cell receptor (beta chain) was sequenced during a study of blood T cell repertoires in COVID-19. About the study: Acute and convalescent COVID-19 samples came from the United States, Italy and Spain. PBMCs, B-cell-depleted T cells, or T cells were the source of the cDNA or gDNA that made up the material.

In the source study's methods: Quantification of nucleated cells was approximated via reference gene primer amplification. Profiling relied on immunoSEQ multiplex PCR, and the TCRdb table lists in-frame clones only, not all of them. V and J calls and clone size follow that table, whereas D and trimming were derived from the DNA. The sample shows fewer than 200,000 clones, approximately 87% of them seen only once. Germline V lookup: CDR1 SGHNT, CDR2 YENEEA. CDR3 length equals 15 residues. Trimming at V came to 7 bases and at J to 2 bases, leaving 7 bases not matched to a gene. This clone was seen once.

This chain uses TRBV11-3 with TRBJ2-2; 7 bases are shared with TRBD2. This clonotype was sampled from a woman between 18 and 29 years old who had recovered from COVID-19. What was sequenced was peripheral blood. The CDR3 region is CASTQGGINTGELFF. CDR3 sequence (DNA): TGTGCCAGCACCCAGGGAGGGATTAACACCGGGGAGCTGTTTTTT.